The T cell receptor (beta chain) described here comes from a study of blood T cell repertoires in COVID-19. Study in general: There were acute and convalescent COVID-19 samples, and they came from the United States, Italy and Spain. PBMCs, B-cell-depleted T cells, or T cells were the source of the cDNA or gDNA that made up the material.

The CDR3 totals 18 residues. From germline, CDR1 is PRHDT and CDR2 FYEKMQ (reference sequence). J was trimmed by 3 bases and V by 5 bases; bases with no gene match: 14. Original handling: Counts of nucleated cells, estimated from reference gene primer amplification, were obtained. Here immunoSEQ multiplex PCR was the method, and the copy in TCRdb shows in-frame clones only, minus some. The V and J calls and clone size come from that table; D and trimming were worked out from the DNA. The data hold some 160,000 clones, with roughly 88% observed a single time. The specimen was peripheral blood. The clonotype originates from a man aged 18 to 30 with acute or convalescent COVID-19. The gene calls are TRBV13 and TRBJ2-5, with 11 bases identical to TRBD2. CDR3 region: CASSITGTSGLTEETQYF. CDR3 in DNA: TGTGCCAGCAGCATTACCGGGACTAGCGGACTTACCGAAGAGACCCAGTACTTC.